This is a list of T cell receptor beta chains from one sample in a study of T cell changes during pregnancy in multiple sclerosis. The data were produced by immunoSEQ multiplex PCR, yet TCRdb's version contains in-frame clones alone and is incomplete. The sample records 65,000 to 75,000 clones, over 80% being singletons. Material: CD8+ T cells from peripheral blood mononuclear cells, obtained in the third trimester of pregnancy. The receptors shown here come from a female donor in good health, enrolled as a control in a pregnancy study. Both conserved end residues are part of each CDR3. The D gene is left open where the match is weak. Only part of the rows carry a size: once, few, many, or a class if the clone is expanded.

>-|TRBJ2-7|TRBV9|TRBD2
CASSVDGGESYEQYF
TGTGCCAGCAGCGTTGATGGGGGGGAAAGCTACGAGCAGTACTTC
>-|TRBJ2-1|TRBV7-3|-
CASSLYSGTGNEQFF
TGTGCCAGCAGCTTATACTCCGGGACTGGAAATGAGCAGTTCTTC
>-|TRBJ2-2|TRBV14|-
CASSQGGGGELFF
TGTGCCAGCAGCCAAGGAGGGGGCGGGGAGCTGTTTTTT
>-|TRBJ2-5|TRBV5-4|-
CASSFTNRQETQYF
TGTGCCAGCAGCTTCACTAACAGGCAAGAGACCCAGTACTTC
>once|TRBJ1-1|TRBV29-1|-
CSVLGEEDTEAFF
TGCAGCGTCTTAGGGGAGGAGGACACTGAAGCTTTCTTT
>-|TRBJ2-1|TRBV7-9|-
CASSLENRVDEQFF
TGTGCCAGCAGCTTAGAGAACAGGGTGGATGAGCAGTTCTTC
>-|TRBJ2-1|TRBV4-3|TRBD2
CASSQDNLAGFNEQFF
TGCGCCAGCAGCCAAGATAACCTAGCGGGGTTCAATGAGCAGTTCTTC
>-|TRBJ1-2|TRBV2|TRBD1
CASSESAGGTYGYTF
TGTGCCAGCAGTGAAAGTGCAGGGGGCACCTATGGCTACACCTTC
>-|TRBJ1-1|TRBV2|TRBD1
CASSHLFRGPNTEAFF
TGTGCCAGCAGCCATCTTTTCAGGGGGCCGAACACTGAAGCTTTCTTT
>once|TRBJ1-5|TRBV5-6|TRBD1
CASTFGGQGSNQPQHF
TGTGCCAGCACCTTTGGCGGACAGGGGAGCAATCAGCCCCAGCATTTT
>-|TRBJ1-1|TRBV6-1|-
CASTYPGGAEAFF
TGTGCCAGCACCTACCCTGGAGGGGCAGAAGCTTTCTTT
>-|TRBJ1-6|TRBV27|-
CASTLGTYNSPLHF
TGTGCCAGCACCCTGGGCACCTATAATTCACCCCTCCACTTT
>-|TRBJ1-3|TRBV27|-
CASSLQGLSGNTIYF
TGTGCCAGCAGTCTACAGGGCCTTTCTGGAAACACCATATATTTT
>-|TRBJ1-1|TRBV30|-
CAWSGIKAIAFF
TGTGCCTGGAGCGGGATTAAGGCAATCGCTTTCTTT
>-|TRBJ2-1|TRBV29-1|TRBD2
CSDLPGTSVDEQFF
TGCAGCGACTTACCCGGGACTAGCGTCGATGAGCAGTTCTTC
>-|TRBJ2-7|TRBV27|TRBD1
CASSRILGTDPYEQYF
TGTGCCAGCAGTCGGATACTCGGGACAGATCCCTACGAGCAGTACTTC
>-|TRBJ2-7|TRBV5-1|TRBD1
CASSPAGTGGIYEQYF
TGCGCCAGCAGCCCGGCCGGGACAGGGGGCATCTACGAGCAGTACTTC
>-|TRBJ1-1|TRBV6-5|-
CASSYWGAEAFF
TGTGCCAGCAGTTACTGGGGGGCTGAAGCTTTCTTT
>-|TRBJ1-5|TRBV19|-
CASSMPPRGNNQPQHF
TGTGCCAGTAGTATGCCCCCGCGGGGGAACAATCAGCCCCAGCATTTT
>-|TRBJ1-1|TRBV27|-
CASSFRGGDTEAFF
TGTGCCAGCAGTTTTAGGGGAGGAGACACTGAAGCTTTCTTT
>-|TRBJ1-3|TRBV6-4|-
CASSDSSRVGGGNTIYF
TGTGCCAGCAGTGACTCGAGCAGGGTAGGTGGAGGAAACACCATATATTTT
>-|TRBJ2-3|TRBV27|TRBD2
CASRGRLAEGATLPNTQYF
TGTGCCAGCAGGGGAAGACTAGCGGAGGGCGCTACCCTTCCGAATACGCAGTATTTT
>-|TRBJ2-7|TRBV6-5|TRBD2
CASSWRTSGEYEQYF
TGTGCCAGCAGCTGGCGGACTAGCGGGGAGTACGAGCAGTACTTC
>-|TRBJ2-1|TRBV6-6|-
CASTQLNNEQFF
TGTGCCAGCACTCAACTAAACAATGAGCAGTTCTTC
>-|TRBJ2-7|TRBV27|TRBD2
CASSSGGMYEQYF
TGTGCCAGCAGTTCGGGGGGGATGTACGAGCAGTACTTC
>-|TRBJ2-1|TRBV15|-
CATSRDAPRVPYSSYNEQFF
TGTGCCACCAGCAGAGATGCCCCCAGGGTACCTTACTCATCCTACAATGAGCAGTTCTTC
>-|TRBJ2-3|TRBV7-3|TRBD2
CASQRSGSSTDTQYF
TGTGCCAGCCAAAGGAGCGGGAGTAGCACAGATACGCAGTATTTT
>-|TRBJ1-4|TRBV2|-
CASMAEVGFNEKLFF
TGTGCCAGCATGGCGGAGGTGGGCTTCAATGAAAAACTGTTTTTT
>-|TRBJ1-1|TRBV6-5|-
CASSYTGGRLNTEAFF
TGTGCCAGCAGTTACACGGGGGGTCGGCTGAACACTGAAGCTTTCTTT
>-|TRBJ2-2|TRBV7-9|-
CASSLARTANTGELFF
TGTGCCAGCAGCTTAGCTAGGACAGCGAACACCGGGGAGCTGTTTTTT
>-|TRBJ1-3|TRBV5-4|-
CASSSGGTSGNTIYF
TGTGCCAGCAGCTCGGGCGGGACCTCTGGAAACACCATATATTTT
>-|TRBJ1-6|TRBV4-1|-
CASSQGGGGISPLHF
TGCGCCAGCAGCCAAGGGGGCGGTGGGATTTCACCCCTCCACTTT
>medium-sized|TRBJ2-1|TRBV29-1|TRBD2
CSVTGASGGYSYNEQFF
TGCAGCGTGACGGGGGCTAGCGGGGGTTACTCCTACAATGAGCAGTTCTTC
>-|TRBJ1-3|TRBV4-1|-
CASTMGIVGGVGNTIYF
TGCGCCAGCACGATGGGAATTGTTGGGGGCGTTGGAAACACCATATATTTT
>-|TRBJ1-1|TRBV6-5|TRBD1
CASSPEQGARTEAFF
TGTGCCAGCAGTCCTGAACAGGGGGCGAGGACTGAAGCTTTCTTT
>-|TRBJ2-5|TRBV6-5|TRBD1
CAVDRGETQYF
TGTGCCGTGGACAGGGGAGAGACCCAGTACTTC
>-|TRBJ2-5|TRBV14|TRBD1
CASSHLWGQGTETQYF
TGTGCCAGCAGCCACCTATGGGGACAGGGGACAGAGACCCAGTACTTC
>-|TRBJ1-3|TRBV4-3|-
CASSPRLSGANTIYF
TGCGCCAGCAGCCCCCGATTGTCAGGGGCGAACACCATATATTTT
>few|TRBJ1-4|TRBV15|TRBD1
CATSSRDSATNEKLFF
TGTGCCACCAGCAGCCGGGACAGCGCAACTAATGAAAAACTGTTTTTT
>-|TRBJ2-7|TRBV4-1|TRBD2
CASSQDSLSTSGNSYEQYF
TGCGCCAGCAGCCAAGATTCCCTCTCCACTAGCGGGAACTCCTACGAGCAGTACTTC
>-|TRBJ2-3|TRBV13|-
CASTQLVSDTQYF
TGTGCCAGCACCCAACTAGTTTCGGATACGCAGTATTTT
>-|TRBJ2-1|TRBV4-1|TRBD2
CASSKGLAEYNEQFF
TGCGCCAGCAGCAAGGGACTAGCGGAATACAATGAGCAGTTCTTC
>-|TRBJ1-5|TRBV7-6|-
CASSLGGGANDPQHF
TGTGCCAGCAGCCTCGGGGGAGGGGCTAACGACCCCCAGCATTTT
>-|TRBJ1-1|TRBV19|-
CASSWGERNTEAFF
TGTGCCAGTAGCTGGGGGGAGCGGAACACTGAAGCTTTCTTT
>-|TRBJ1-1|TRBV2|-
CASSEDQQGNTEAFF
TGTGCCAGCAGTGAAGATCAACAGGGAAACACTGAAGCTTTCTTT
>-|TRBJ1-3|TRBV4-1|TRBD1
CASSPGGGGGNTIYF
TGCGCCAGCAGCCCCGGAGGGGGCGGTGGAAACACCATATATTTT
>-|TRBJ1-5|TRBV7-9|-
CASSLGRGDQPQHF
TGTGCCAGCAGCTTAGGCCGGGGGGATCAGCCCCAGCATTTT
>-|TRBJ2-6|TRBV4-3|-
CASSQESPSGANVLTF
TGCGCCAGCAGCCAAGAGTCTCCTTCTGGGGCCAACGTCCTGACTTTC
>-|TRBJ2-5|TRBV13|TRBD1
CASSSRDREETQYF
TGTGCCAGCAGCTCCCGGGACAGAGAAGAGACCCAGTACTTC
>-|TRBJ2-7|TRBV6-4|TRBD2
CASSDGTSAYEQYF
TGTGCCAGCAGTGACGGGACTAGCGCCTACGAGCAGTACTTC
>-|TRBJ1-1|TRBV13|TRBD1
CASSSNLGQGEAFF
TGTGCCAGCAGCTCAAACCTAGGACAGGGTGAAGCTTTCTTT
>-|TRBJ2-7|TRBV19|TRBD1
CASSLPGTGNEQYF
TGTGCCAGTAGCCTCCCCGGGACAGGGAACGAGCAGTACTTC
>few|TRBJ1-6|TRBV10-1|-
CASRRQISYNSPLHF
TGCGCCAGCAGGAGACAGATCTCCTATAATTCACCCCTCCACTTT
>-|TRBJ2-1|TRBV6-4|TRBD2
CASSDSLAGGRDEQFF
TGTGCCAGCAGTGACTCACTAGCGGGGGGGCGTGATGAGCAGTTCTTC
>-|TRBJ1-2|TRBV30|-
CAWGGSLHPYGYTF
TGTGCCTGGGGGGGGTCCCTTCATCCCTATGGCTACACCTTC